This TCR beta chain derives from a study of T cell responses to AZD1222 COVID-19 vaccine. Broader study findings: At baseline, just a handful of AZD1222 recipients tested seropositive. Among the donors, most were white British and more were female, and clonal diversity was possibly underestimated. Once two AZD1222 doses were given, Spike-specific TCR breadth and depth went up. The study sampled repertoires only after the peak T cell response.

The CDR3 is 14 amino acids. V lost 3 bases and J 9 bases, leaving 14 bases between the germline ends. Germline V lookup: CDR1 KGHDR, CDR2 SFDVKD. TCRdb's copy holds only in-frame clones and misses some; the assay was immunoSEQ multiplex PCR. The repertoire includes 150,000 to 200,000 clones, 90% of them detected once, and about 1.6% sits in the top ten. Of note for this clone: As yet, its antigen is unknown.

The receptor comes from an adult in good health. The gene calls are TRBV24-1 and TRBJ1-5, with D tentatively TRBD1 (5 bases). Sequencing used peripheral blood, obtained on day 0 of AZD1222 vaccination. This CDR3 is CATSDGSRVRPQHF. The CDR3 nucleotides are TGTGCCACCAGTGATGGGAGCAGGGTAAGGCCCCAGCATTTT.